This passage covers 12 T cell receptor beta chains from one sample sequenced in a study of blood T cell repertoires in COVID-19. Assay used: immunoSEQ multiplex PCR; TCRdb lists only in-frame clones, some missing. The sample contains about 150,000 clones, 75% to 90% of which appear only once. Sequencing was performed on peripheral blood. The source is a woman in her sixties or seventies with active or convalescent COVID-19.

V is TRBV20-1 and J is TRBJ1-1; TRBD1 is a possible D gene (5 bases). CDR1 and CDR2 from the germline V gene are DFQATT and SNEGSKA (reference sequence). With 7 bases removed from V and 6 bases from J, the gap between germline ends came to 9 bases. This CDR3 has 10 residues. CDR3 amino acids: CSDPGPEAFF. The CDR3 DNA sequence: TGCAGTGACCCAGGGCCTGAAGCTTTCTTT.

The chain links TRBV7-2 to TRBJ2-2; 9 bases map to TRBD1. This CDR3 comprises 15 residues. Germline CDR1 is SGHTA and CDR2 is FQGNSA. Unmatched junction bases numbered 5, after V lost 4 bases and J lost 5 bases. The CDR3 protein is CASSSGQGRTGELFF. CDR3 sequence (DNA): TGTGCCAGCAGCTCGGGACAGGGAAGGACCGGGGAGCTGTTTTTT. The complete variable domain, with remaining parts taken from reference TRBV7-2 and TRBJ2-2, reads GAGVSQSPSNKVTEKGKDVELRCDPISGHTALYWYRQSLGQGLEFLIYFQGNSAPDKSGLPSDRFSAERTGGSVSTLTIQRTQQEDSAVYLCASSSGQGRTGELFFGEGSRLTVL.

The J gene is TRBJ1-1, the V gene TRBV2, with TRBD1 as a possible D gene (6 bases). V lost 6 bases and J 0 bases, leaving 14 bases between the germline ends. The CDR3 runs to 15 residues. Germline V CDR1 and CDR2: SNHLY, FYNNEI. CDR3 sequence: CASRRSDSMNTEAFF. In nucleotides, the CDR3 is TGTGCCAGCAGAAGATCGGACAGCATGAACACTGAAGCTTTCTTT.

This clone was detected once. The V gene is TRBV7-6, the J gene TRBJ2-7; the match to TRBD2 covers 12 bases. Per germline, CDR1 SGHVS and CDR2 FNYEAQ. This CDR3 region has 15 residues. V was pared by 6 bases and J by 6 bases, with 9 bases of the junction left unmatched. Here the CDR3 reads CASSWTSGAFSEQYF. CDR3 DNA sequence: TGTGCCAGCAGTTGGACTAGCGGGGCCTTTTCCGAGCAGTACTTC.

CDR3 region: CASSPAGGNYEQYF. CDR3 sequence (DNA): TGTGCCAGCAGCCCCGCGGGGGGGAACTACGAGCAGTACTTC. This rearrangement joins TRBV7-2 to TRBJ2-7; 9 positions agree with TRBD2. The CDR3 is made up of 14 amino acids. The germline V gene encodes CDR1 SGHTA and CDR2 FQGNSA. J lost 3 bases, V lost 5 bases, and 5 bases had no gene match.

This clone was recorded once. This chain connects TRBV27 to TRBJ2-7; TRBD1 matches at 7 bases. The CDR3 is made up of 15 amino acids. Trimming took 3 bases from V and 7 from J; bases not matched to a gene: 12. From germline, CDR1 is MNHEY and CDR2 SMNVEV (reference sequence). CDR3 bases: TGTGCCAGCAGTTTGGGGACAGCGAGGGCACGGGAGCAGTACTTC. Translated, it gives CASSLGTARAREQYF.

This sequence joins TRBV7-2 and TRBJ1-3, with 12 bases matching TRBD1. V shed 5 bases and J 4 bases; nucleotides not matched to a gene: 3. From germline, CDR1 is SGHTA and CDR2 FQGNSA. This CDR3 contains 15 residues. CDR3 in DNA: TGTGCCAGCAGCAGGGACAGGGGGCAAGGAAACACCATATATTTT. Translated: CASSRDRGQGNTIYF.

V and J are TRBV7-9 and TRBJ1-4; 7 positions match TRBD1. The CDR3 is 14 residues long. Looked up from germline, CDR1 is SEHNR and CDR2 is FQNEAQ (reference sequence). Trimming at V came to 4 bases and at J to 3 bases, leaving 2 bases not matched to a gene. The CDR3, as DNA: TGTGCCAGCAGCTCGGGACAGCCTAATGAAAAACTGTTTTTT. Translating gives CASSSGQPNEKLFF.

J is TRBJ2-3 and V is TRBV5-1; D remains unclear. V was clipped by 1 base and J by 4 bases, with 13 bases between them. Germline CDR1 reads SGHRS; CDR2 reads YFSETQ. The CDR3 loop spans 15 amino acids. CDR3 nucleotides: TGCGCCAGCAGCTTGATCGAAAATGGAGCAGATACGCAGTATTTT. This sequence encodes CASSLIENGADTQYF.

This clone was recorded once. V usage is TRBV4-1 and J usage is TRBJ2-5; TRBD2 matches 14 bases. The CDR3 length is 17 residues. Losses at the gene ends were 3 bases for V and 2 bases for J; bases not matched to a gene: 5. Germline V gene data show CDR1 as MGHRA and CDR2 as YSYEKL. The CDR3: CASSQTSGGANQETQYF. The CDR3 region has the DNA TGCGCCAGCAGCCAGACTAGCGGGGGGGCCAATCAAGAGACCCAGTACTTC.

V gene TRBV10-3 combines with J gene TRBJ1-2, with TRBD1 as a possible D gene (6 bases). Per germline, CDR1 ENHRY and CDR2 SYGVKD. The CDR3 has 13 residues. V shed 4 bases and J shed 5 bases, with 11 bases lying between them. CDR3 DNA: TGTGCCATCAGTGGACAGGACGATTATGGCTACACCTTC. It yields the protein CAISGQDDYGYTF.

This clone was seen a handful of times. As DNA, the CDR3 is TGTGCCAGCAGTCCTGGACAGGGGACTTCACCCCTCCACTTT. This codes for CASSPGQGTSPLHF. The chain uses TRBV6-5 and TRBJ1-6, with 9 bases identical to TRBD1. CDR3 length: 14 residues. Germline assignment: CDR1 MNHEY and CDR2 SVGAGI. V shed 5 bases, J shed 9 bases, and the junction held 5 bases outside the gene matches.